This T cell receptor (beta chain) originates from a study of T cells in Graves' hyperthyroidism and ophthalmopathy. Whole-study findings and limits: Also found in blood were most expanded thyroid clonotypes above 0.001.

TCR beta CDR3 sequences were amplified from RNA transcripts. TCR CDR3 underwent first-round RT-PCR with the HTBI primer set. In TCRdb, the multiplex PCR reads were re-called with MiXCR into one record per CDR3 protein. Of a few hundred thousand distinct CDR3 sequences in the sample, 46% were seen once. About this clonotype: What it binds is not known.

Trimming stripped 2 bases from V and 3 bases from J, with 10 bases between. Looked up from germline, CDR1 is GTSNPN and CDR2 is SVGIG (reference sequence). The CDR3 runs to 13 residues. The sequenced sample was peripheral blood or thyroid tissue (not recorded which). The V gene is TRBV30, the J gene TRBJ2-5; D gene unclear. This clonotype was obtained from a woman between 18 and 29 years old with Graves' hyperthyroidism. CDR3 residues: CAWSQPKKETQYF. The CDR3 region has the DNA TGTGCCTGGAGTCAACCAAAGAAAGAGACCCAGTACTTC.